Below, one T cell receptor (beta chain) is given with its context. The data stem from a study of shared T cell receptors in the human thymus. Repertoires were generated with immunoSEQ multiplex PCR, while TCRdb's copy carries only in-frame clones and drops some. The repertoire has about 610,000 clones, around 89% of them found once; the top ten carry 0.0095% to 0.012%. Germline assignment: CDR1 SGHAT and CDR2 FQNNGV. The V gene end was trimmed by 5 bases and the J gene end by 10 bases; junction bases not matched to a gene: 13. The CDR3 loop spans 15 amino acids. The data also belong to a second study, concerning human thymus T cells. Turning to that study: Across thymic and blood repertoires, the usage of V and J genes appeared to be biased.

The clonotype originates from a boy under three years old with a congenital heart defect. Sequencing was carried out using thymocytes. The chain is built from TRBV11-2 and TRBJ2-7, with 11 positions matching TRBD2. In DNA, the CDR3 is TGTGCCAGCAGCCCACCGATGGGACTAGCGGAACTCCAGTACTTC. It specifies CASSPPMGLAELQYF.